The present TCR beta chain was sequenced within a study of cytomegalovirus exposure and HLA in healthy donors. General study points: By a later analysis, the bulk of CMV-associated TCR beta chains appeared HLA-restricted. A link between a missense DCLRE1C variant and TCR beta V- and J-gene trimming emerged from a later analysis.

Both 60 Vbeta primers and 13 Jbeta primers went into the PCR. Using immunoSEQ multiplex PCR, the repertoire was profiled, and TCRdb retains in-frame clones only, with some absent. This table holds just over 200,000 clones, 65% to 85% found once. Comments on this clone: Its target is unknown.

Sample: PBMCs. The sequence was collected from a man in his fifties or sixties in good health and CMV-seronegative.

CDR3 bases: TGTGCCAGCAGTGCTGCAGGGGTTTGGGAGACCCAGTACTTC. Amino acid sequence: CASSAAGVWETQYF. The chain carries TRBV28 and TRBJ2-5, with D possibly matching TRBD1 (6 bases). Germline-derived CDR1 and CDR2 are MDHEN and SYDVKM. Trimming stripped 5 bases from V and 5 bases from J, with 15 bases between. The CDR3 is made up of 14 amino acids.